This entry is about one T cell receptor (beta chain). It has no known antigen specificity. No clone much larger than this one lies a single base away; base qualities are absent. The immunoSEQ Assay, a bias-controlled multiplex PCR, was used to amplify TCRbeta CDR3 regions from genomic DNA. As for the authors' bioinformatics: Within the assay, amplification of reference gene primers was used to estimate how many nucleated cells each sample contained. To quantify the absolute abundance of each unique TCRbeta CDR3 rearrangement, sequence reads were collapsed and filtered. Productive Simpson clonality was computed per sample as the square root of Simpson's diversity index over productive rearrangements. TCRdb took this table from immuneACCESS and kept in-frame rearrangements with V and J called. Such tables lack part of the clones; where checked against another copy, unresolved V genes explain under half of the gap, and the rest is unexplained. V and J calls and clone size follow that table, whereas D and trimming were derived from the DNA. Here the sample has under 200,000 clones; about 88% occur a single time. The leading ten clones occupy approximately 2.1% of the sample.

The entry originates in a study of blood T cell repertoires in COVID-19 (dated by TCRdb to 2018 to 2020). Broadly, across the study: The collaborator samples originated in the United States, Italy and Spain and spanned the acute and convalescent phases of COVID-19. A de-identified subject ID, COVID-19 status, age in years and sex were almost always included in the sample metadata. The material from the prospective study consisted of cDNA or gDNA derived from T cells, B-cell-depleted T cells, or PBMCs. The samples were drawn from the first 160 participants of the ongoing ImmuneRACE study and from 1,254 subjects provided by 6 global collaborators. HLA class I and class II types, where available, came from metadata supplied by the sample provider rather than from assay-based typing. Deeply sampled blood TCRbeta repertoires from subjects exposed to, actively infected with, or recovered from COVID-19 were included in the dataset. A freely available public database, intended as a resource for researchers studying the immune response to SARS-CoV-2, is where the repertoires were released.

Summary of the overall study and its limitations: The quantity of clinical and demographic metadata differed by source and by participant and was supplied without curation.

Another Seattle source contributed samples from volunteer blood donors who had recovered from COVID-19. Collaborating institutions collected whole blood in K2EDTA tubes following their own protocols. For TCRbeta analysis, collaborator samples were shipped as frozen whole blood, as isolated PBMCs, or as DNA extracted from either sample type. The germline V gene supplies CDR1 MNHEY and CDR2 SVGAGI. Trimming takes 5 bases from V and 5 bases from J, and the germline ends sit 15 bases apart. The CDR3 sequence holds 14 residues, the cysteine and phenylalanine included. The DNA shown is the 42-base CDR3, in frame from base 1.

The chain is encoded by TRBV6-5 joined to TRBJ1-1; possibly the D gene is TRBD1, per 6 matching bases. Sequencing was performed on peripheral blood. The receptor comes from a man in his fifties or sixties who had recovered from COVID-19. The nucleotide sequence reads as follows: TGTGCCAGCAGTCGGACAGCCGAGGGTACTGAAGCTTTCTTT. This is translated as CASSRTAEGTEAFF.